This T cell receptor (beta chain) was identified in a study of shared clonotypes between healthy human individuals. Study-level background: Donors had three CD4 naive, three CD4 memory, two CD8 naive and one CD8 memory plate apiece.

There were no recent acute infections or vaccinations among the donors, who were healthy HIV-negative adults. Study results and limitations: It was observed that roughly 5% of naive CD4 clonotypes were shared across a handful of donors.

As originally analysed: Owing to the provision of junction-only sequences devoid of quality scores by immunoSEQ, filtering differed. TCRdb keeps only in-frame clones here, not all; method: immunoSEQ multiplex PCR. The V and J calls and clone size are taken from that table; D and trimming were inferred from the DNA. The sample contains about 1 million clones, about 84% of which appear only once. V gave up 2 bases and J gave up 4 bases, with 14 bases separating them. Germline CDR1 and CDR2: ENHRY and SYGVKD. This CDR3 region has 16 residues. On this clone: Its target is not known.

The material sequenced was memory CD4+ T cells from PBMCs. The subset was: CD45RA-negative fraction. The gene calls are TRBV10-3 and TRBJ2-2; D gene unclear. The TCR was taken from a young man in good health. Some clones in this sample may be carry-over from other donors' samples. The CDR3 nucleotides read TGTGCCATCAGTGAGAATCTTGGCCAAACCACCGGGGAGCTGTTTTTT. It specifies CAISENLGQTTGELFF.